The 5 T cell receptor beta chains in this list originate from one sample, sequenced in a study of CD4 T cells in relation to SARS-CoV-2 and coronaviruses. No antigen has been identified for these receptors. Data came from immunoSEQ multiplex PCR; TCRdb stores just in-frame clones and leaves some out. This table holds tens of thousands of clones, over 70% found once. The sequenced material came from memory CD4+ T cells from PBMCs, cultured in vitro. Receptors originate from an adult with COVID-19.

Here the CDR3 DNA reads TGTGCCAGTAGTAATAGTGGACTAGCTACCGGGGAGCTGTTTTTT. It codes for CASSNSGLATGELFF. The V call is TRBV19, the J call TRBJ2-2, with 8 positions matching TRBD2. Germline V CDR1 and CDR2: LNHDA, SQIVND (reference sequence). CDR3 size: 15 residues. After removal of 4 bases from V and 5 bases from J, the junction contained 6 bases not matched to a gene.

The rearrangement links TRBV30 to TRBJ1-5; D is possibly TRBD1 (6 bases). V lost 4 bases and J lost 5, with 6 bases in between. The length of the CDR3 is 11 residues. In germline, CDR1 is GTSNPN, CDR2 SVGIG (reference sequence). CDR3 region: CAWKGDQPQHF. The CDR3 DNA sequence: TGTGCCTGGAAGGGGGATCAGCCCCAGCATTTT.

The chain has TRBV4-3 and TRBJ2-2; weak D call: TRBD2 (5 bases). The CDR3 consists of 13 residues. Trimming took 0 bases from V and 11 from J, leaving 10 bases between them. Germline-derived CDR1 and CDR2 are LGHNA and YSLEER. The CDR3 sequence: CASSQEGGSELFF. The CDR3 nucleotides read TGCGCCAGCAGCCAAGAAGGTGGGAGCGAGCTGTTTTTT.

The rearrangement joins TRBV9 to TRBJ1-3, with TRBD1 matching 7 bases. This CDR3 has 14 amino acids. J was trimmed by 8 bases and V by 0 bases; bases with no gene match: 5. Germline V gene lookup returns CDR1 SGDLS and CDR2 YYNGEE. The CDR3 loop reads CASSVGRGTDTIYF. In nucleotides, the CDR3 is TGTGCCAGCAGCGTAGGCAGGGGGACGGACACCATATATTTT.

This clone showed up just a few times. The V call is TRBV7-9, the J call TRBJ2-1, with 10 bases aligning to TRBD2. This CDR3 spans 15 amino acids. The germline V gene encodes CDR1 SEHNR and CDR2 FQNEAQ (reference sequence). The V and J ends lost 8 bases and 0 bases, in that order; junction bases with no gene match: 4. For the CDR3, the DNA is TGTGCCAGCGGGGCTAGCGGGAGCTCCTACAATGAGCAGTTCTTC. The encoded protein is CASGASGSSYNEQFF. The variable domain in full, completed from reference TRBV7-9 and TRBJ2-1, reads DTGVSQNPRHKITKRGQNVTFRCDPISEHNRLYWYRQTLGQGPEFLTYFQNEAQLEKSRLLSDRFSAERPKGSFSTLEIQRTEQGDSAMYLCASGASGSSYNEQFFGPGTRLTVL.